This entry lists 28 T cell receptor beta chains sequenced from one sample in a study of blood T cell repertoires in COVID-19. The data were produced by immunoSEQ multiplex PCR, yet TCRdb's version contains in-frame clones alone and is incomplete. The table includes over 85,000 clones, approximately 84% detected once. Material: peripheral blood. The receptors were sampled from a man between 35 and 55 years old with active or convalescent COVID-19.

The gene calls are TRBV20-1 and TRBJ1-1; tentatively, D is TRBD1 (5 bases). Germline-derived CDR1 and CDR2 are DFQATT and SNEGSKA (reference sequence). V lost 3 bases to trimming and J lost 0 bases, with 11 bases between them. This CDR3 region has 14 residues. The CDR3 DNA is TGCAGTGCTAGTCCCCCGGGGGTGAACACTGAAGCTTTCTTT. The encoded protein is CSASPPGVNTEAFF.

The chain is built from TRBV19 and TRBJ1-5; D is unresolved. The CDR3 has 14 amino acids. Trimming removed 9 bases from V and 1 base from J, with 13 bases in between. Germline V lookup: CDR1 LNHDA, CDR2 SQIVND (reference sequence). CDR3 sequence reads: CASRPRGSNQPQHF. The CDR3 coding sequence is TGTGCCAGCCGACCGCGGGGAAGCAATCAGCCCCAGCATTTT. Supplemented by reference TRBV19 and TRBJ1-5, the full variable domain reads DGGITQSPKYLFRKEGQNVTLSCEQNLNHDAMYWYRQDPGQGLRLIYYSQIVNDFQKGDIAEGYSVSREKKESFPLTVTSAQKNPTAFYLCASRPRGSNQPQHFGDGTRLSIL.

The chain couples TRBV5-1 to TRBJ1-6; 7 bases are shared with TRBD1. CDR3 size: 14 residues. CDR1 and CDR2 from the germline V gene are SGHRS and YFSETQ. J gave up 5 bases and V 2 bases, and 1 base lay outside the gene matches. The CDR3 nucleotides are TGCGCCAGCAGCTTCGGACAGGATAATTCACCCCTCCACTTT. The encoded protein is CASSFGQDNSPLHF.

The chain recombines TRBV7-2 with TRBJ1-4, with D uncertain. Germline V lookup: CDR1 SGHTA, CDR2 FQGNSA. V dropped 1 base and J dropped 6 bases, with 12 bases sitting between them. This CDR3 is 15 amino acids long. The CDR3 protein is CASSLVDGGYEKLFF. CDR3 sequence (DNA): TGTGCCAGCAGCTTAGTAGACGGAGGCTATGAAAAACTGTTTTTT.

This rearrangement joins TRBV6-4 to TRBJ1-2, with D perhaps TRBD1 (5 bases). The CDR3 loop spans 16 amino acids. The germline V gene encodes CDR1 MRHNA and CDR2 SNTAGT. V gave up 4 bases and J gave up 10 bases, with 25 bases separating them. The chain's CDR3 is CASSAVGGGYTTDYTF. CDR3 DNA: TGTGCCAGCAGTGCAGTCGGGGGGGGTTATACTACAGACTACACCTTC.

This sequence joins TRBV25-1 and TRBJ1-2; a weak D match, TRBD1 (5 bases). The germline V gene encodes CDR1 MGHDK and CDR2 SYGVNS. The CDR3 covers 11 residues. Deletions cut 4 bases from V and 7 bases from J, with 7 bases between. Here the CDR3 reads CASSARAGYTF. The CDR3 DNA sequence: TGTGCCAGCAGTGCCAGGGCTGGCTACACCTTC.

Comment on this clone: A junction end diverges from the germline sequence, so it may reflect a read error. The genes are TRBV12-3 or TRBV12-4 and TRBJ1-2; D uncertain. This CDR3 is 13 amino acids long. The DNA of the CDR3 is TGTGCCACCAAAGCCAACACTAAATATGGCTACACCTTC. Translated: CATKANTKYGYTF.

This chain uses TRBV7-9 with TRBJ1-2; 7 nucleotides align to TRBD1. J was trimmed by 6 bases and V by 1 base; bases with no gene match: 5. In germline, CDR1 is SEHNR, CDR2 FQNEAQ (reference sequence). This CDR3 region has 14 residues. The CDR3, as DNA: TGTGCCAGCAGCTTAGAAGGGGGCGGACATGGCTACACCTTC. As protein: CASSLEGGGHGYTF.

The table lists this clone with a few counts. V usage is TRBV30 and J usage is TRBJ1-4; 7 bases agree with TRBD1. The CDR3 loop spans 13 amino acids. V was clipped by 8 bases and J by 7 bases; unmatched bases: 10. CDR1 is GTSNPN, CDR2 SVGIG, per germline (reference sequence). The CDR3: CAGNRGGFEKLFF. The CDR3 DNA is TGTGCCGGCAACAGGGGAGGATTTGAAAAACTGTTTTTT.

CDR3 residues: CASSPMGTGDNEQFF. As DNA, the CDR3 is TGTGCCAGCAGCCCGATGGGCACGGGGGACAATGAGCAGTTCTTC. This rearrangement joins TRBV7-3 to TRBJ2-1; D perhaps matches TRBD2 (6 bases). V lost 5 bases and J lost 5, with 16 bases in between. The CDR3 sequence is 15 residues long. The germline CDR1 and CDR2 sequences are SGHTA and FQGTGA.

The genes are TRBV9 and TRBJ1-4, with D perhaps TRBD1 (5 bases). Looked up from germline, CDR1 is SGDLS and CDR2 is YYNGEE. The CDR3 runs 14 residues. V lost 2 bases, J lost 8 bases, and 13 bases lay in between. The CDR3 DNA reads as TGTGCCAGCAGCGTCGGAGGGGCGGGAGAAAAACTGTTTTTT. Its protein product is CASSVGGAGEKLFF. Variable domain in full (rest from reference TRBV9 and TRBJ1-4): DSGVTQTPKHLITATGQRVTLRCSPRSGDLSVYWYQQSLDQGLQFLIQYYNGEERAKGNILERFSAQQFPDLHSELNLSSLELGDSALYFCASSVGGAGEKLFFGSGTQLSVL.

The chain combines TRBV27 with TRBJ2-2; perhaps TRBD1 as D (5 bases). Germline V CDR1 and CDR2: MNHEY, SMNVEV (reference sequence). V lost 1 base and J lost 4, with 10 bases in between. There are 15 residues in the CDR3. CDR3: CASSLFRVGTGELFF. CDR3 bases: TGTGCCAGCAGTTTATTCAGGGTGGGCACCGGGGAGCTGTTTTTT.

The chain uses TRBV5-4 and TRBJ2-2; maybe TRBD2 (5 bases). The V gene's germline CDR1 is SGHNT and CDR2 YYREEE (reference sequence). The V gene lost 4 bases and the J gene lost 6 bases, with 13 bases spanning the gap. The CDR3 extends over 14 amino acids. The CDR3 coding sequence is TGTGCCAGCAGCCTTACGGACTCATCCGGGGAGCTGTTTTTT. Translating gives CASSLTDSSGELFF.

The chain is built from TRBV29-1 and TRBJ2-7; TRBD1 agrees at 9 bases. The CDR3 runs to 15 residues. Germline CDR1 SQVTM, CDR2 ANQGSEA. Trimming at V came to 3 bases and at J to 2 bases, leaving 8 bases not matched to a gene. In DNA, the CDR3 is TGCAGCGTTGAGGTAGTGGGACAGGGAACCTACGAGCAGTACTTC. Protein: CSVEVVGQGTYEQYF.

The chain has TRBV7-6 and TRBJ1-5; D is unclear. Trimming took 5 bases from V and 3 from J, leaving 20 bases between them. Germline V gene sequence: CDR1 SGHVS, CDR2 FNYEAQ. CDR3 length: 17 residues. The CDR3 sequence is CASSTSVQKAFNQPQHF. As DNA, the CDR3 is TGTGCCAGCAGCACTAGCGTCCAGAAAGCTTTCAATCAGCCCCAGCATTTT.

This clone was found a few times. This CDR3 is CASSQDQGTGVYNSPLHF. CDR3 bases: TGTGCCAGCAGCCAAGATCAGGGGACAGGTGTCTATAATTCACCCCTCCACTTT. The V gene is TRBV4-2, the J gene TRBJ1-6, with TRBD1 matching over 8 bases. V lost 0 bases, J lost 3 bases, and 7 bases stayed unmatched. Germline loops: CDR1 LGHNA, CDR2 YNFKEQ. This CDR3 contains 18 residues.

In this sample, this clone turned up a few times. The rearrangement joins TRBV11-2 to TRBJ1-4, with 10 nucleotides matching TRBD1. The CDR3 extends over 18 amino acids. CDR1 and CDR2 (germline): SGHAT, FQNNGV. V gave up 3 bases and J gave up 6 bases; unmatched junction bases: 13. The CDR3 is CASSLGWTGGVQDEKLFF. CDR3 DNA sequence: TGTGCCAGCAGCTTGGGTTGGACAGGGGGAGTTCAGGATGAAAAACTGTTTTTT. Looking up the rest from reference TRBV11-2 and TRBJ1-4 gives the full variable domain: EAGVAQSPRYKIIEKRQSVAFWCNPISGHATLYWYQQILGQGPKLLIQFQNNGVVDDSQLPKDRFSAERLKGVDSTLKIQPAKLEDSAVYLCASSLGWTGGVQDEKLFFGSGTQLSVL.

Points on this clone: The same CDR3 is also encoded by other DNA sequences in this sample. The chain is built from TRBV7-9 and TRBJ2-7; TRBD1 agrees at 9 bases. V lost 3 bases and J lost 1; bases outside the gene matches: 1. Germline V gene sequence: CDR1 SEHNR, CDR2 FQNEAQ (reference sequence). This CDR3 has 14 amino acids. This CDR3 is CASSFGTGSYEQYF. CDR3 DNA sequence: TGTGCCAGCAGCTTCGGGACAGGGTCCTACGAGCAGTACTTC.

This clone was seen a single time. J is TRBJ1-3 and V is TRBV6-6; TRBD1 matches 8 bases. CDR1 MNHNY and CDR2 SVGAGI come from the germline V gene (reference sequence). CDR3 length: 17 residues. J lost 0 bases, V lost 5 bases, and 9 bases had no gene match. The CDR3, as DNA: TGTGCCAGCAGTCTAACCTCGACAGGGGCCTCTGGAAACACCATATATTTT. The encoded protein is CASSLTSTGASGNTIYF.

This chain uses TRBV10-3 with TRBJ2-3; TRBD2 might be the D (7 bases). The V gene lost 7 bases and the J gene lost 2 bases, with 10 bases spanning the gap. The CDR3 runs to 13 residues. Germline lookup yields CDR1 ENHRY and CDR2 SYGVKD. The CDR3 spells CAITGGVTDTQYF. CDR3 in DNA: TGTGCCATCACGGGGGGCGTCACAGATACGCAGTATTTT.

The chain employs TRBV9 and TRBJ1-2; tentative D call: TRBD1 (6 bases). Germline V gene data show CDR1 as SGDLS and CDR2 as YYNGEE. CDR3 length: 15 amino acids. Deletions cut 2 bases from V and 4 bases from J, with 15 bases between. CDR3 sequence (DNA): TGTGCCAGCAGCGTGCGTGCGGGGGGCTCCTATGGCTACACCTTC. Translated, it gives CASSVRAGGSYGYTF.

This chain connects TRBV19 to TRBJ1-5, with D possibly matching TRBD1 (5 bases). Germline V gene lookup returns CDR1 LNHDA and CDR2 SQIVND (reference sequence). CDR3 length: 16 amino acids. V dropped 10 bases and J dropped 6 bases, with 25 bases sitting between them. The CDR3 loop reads CAIADGAALGGQPQHF. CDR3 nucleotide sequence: TGTGCCATAGCGGATGGGGCAGCACTAGGCGGTCAGCCCCAGCATTTT.

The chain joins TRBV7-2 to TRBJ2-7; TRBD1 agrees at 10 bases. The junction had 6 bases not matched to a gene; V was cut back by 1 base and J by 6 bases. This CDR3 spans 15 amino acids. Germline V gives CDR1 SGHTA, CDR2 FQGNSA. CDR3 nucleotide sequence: TGTGCCAGCAGCTTAGACCGGGGACAGGGGAGCGAGCAGTACTTC. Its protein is CASSLDRGQGSEQYF.

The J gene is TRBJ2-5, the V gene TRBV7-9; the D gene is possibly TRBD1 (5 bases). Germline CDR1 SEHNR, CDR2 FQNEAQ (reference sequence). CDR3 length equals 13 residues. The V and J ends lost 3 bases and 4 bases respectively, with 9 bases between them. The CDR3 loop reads CASSFSGIETQYF. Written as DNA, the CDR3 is TGTGCCAGCAGCTTTTCAGGGATAGAGACCCAGTACTTC.

DNA of the CDR3: TGTGCCAGTAGTATAAAGCCAGGGAACACTGAAGCTTTCTTT. As protein: CASSIKPGNTEAFF. The genes are TRBV19 and TRBJ1-1; no clear D gene. V dropped 2 bases and J dropped 1 base, with 8 bases sitting between them. CDR1 is LNHDA, CDR2 SQIVND, per germline (reference sequence). The CDR3 totals 14 residues.

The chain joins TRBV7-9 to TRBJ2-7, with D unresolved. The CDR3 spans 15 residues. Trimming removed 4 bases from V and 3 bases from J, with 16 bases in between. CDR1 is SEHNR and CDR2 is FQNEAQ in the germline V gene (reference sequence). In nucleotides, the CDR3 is TGTGCCAGCAGCTCCGCCAGGCAGACCAGCTACGAGCAGTACTTC. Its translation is CASSSARQTSYEQYF.

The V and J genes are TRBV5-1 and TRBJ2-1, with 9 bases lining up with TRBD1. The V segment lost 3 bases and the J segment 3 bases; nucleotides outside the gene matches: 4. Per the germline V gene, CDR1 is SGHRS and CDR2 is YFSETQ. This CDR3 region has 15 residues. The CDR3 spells CASSSEGQGYNEQFF. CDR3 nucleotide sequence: TGCGCCAGCAGCTCGGAGGGACAGGGCTACAATGAGCAGTTCTTC.

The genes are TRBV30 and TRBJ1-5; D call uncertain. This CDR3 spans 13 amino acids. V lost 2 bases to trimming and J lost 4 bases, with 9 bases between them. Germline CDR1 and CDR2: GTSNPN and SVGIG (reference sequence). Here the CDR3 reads CAWSSTENQPQHF. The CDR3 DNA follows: TGTGCCTGGAGTAGTACAGAGAATCAGCCCCAGCATTTT.